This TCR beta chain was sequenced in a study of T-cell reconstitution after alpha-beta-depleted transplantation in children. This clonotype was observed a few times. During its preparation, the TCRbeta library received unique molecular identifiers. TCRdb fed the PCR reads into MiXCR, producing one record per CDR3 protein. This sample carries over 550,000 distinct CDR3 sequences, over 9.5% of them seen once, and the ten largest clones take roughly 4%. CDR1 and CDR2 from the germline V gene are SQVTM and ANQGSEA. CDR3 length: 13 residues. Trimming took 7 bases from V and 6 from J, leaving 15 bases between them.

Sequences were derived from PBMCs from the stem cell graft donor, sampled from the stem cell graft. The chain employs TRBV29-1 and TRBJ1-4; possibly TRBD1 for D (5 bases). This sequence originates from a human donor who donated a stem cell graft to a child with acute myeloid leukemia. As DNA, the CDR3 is TGCAGCGCTACAGGAACACCCGATGAAAAACTGTTTTTT. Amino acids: CSATGTPDEKLFF. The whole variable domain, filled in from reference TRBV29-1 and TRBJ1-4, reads SAVISQKPSRDICQRGTSLTIQCQVDSQVTMMFWYRQQPGQSLTLIATANQGSEATYESGFVIDKFPISRPNLTFSTLTVSNMSPEDSSIYLCSATGTPDEKLFFGSGTQLSVL.